This T cell receptor (beta chain) is drawn from a study of Ad26.COV2.S vaccination and SARS-CoV-2 variants. The overall study: Administration of Ad26.COV2.S was intramuscular, either once or twice 56 days apart. Study-level results: While placebo recipients had lower spike-specific TCR breadth, vaccine recipients had more.

Concerning this clone itself: The antigen is not known.

Sequencing was performed with immunoSEQ multiplex PCR; in TCRdb, only in-frame clones are kept and a portion is missing. The sample contains approximately 460,000 clones, roughly 87% of which appear only once. Treatment here: 19 received Ad26.COV2.S at low or high dose, single or two shots; several received placebo; per-sample allocation not given. Sampling was done on day 63 after the first vaccine or placebo injection. An Ad26 vector was used to express Wuhan-strain SARS-CoV-2 spike as the vaccine. Trimming cost V 1 base and J 5 bases, with 12 bases left between them. CDR3 length: 13 amino acids. Germline V lookup: CDR1 GTSNPN, CDR2 SVGIG (reference sequence).

The sequencing used peripheral blood, collected in a trial of Ad26.COV2.S vaccine versus placebo. This chain uses TRBV30 with TRBJ2-7, with a tentative D call TRBD1 (6 bases). This sequence originates from a person aged 18 to 65 who received the Ad26.COV2.S COVID-19 vaccine or a placebo. DNA for the CDR3: TGTGCCTGGAGTGGAGGGGGTGTCCACGAGCAGTACTTC. Amino acid sequence: CAWSGGGVHEQYF.